Sequencing of this TCR beta chain was carried out in a study of blood T cell repertoires in COVID-19. On the study more broadly: The cDNA or gDNA used as material had been derived from T cells, B-cell-depleted T cells, or PBMCs.

Under the authors' procedure: Reference gene primer amplification in the assay estimated nucleated cell counts. Libraries were prepared by immunoSEQ multiplex PCR; TCRdb keeps only in-frame clonotypes and omits some of them. V and J calls and clone size follow that table, whereas D and trimming were derived from the DNA. This table holds 200,000 to 300,000 clones, around 90% found once. This CDR3 has 19 residues. The V end lost 4 bases, the J end lost 4 bases, and 27 bases lay between the germline ends. Germline CDR1 KGHDR, CDR2 SFDVKD. Sample: peripheral blood. The V and J genes are TRBV24-1 and TRBJ1-1; no definite D call. This receptor was identified in a woman in her 40s with acute or convalescent COVID-19. The CDR3 sequence: CATSDLTKGGNLRGTEAFF. The CDR3, as DNA: TGTGCCACCAGTGACTTAACTAAGGGCGGGAACCTCCGGGGCACTGAAGCTTTCTTT.